A selection of T cell receptor beta chains follows, all from one sample in a study of shared clonotypes between healthy human individuals. Repertoires were generated with immunoSEQ multiplex PCR, while TCRdb's copy carries only in-frame clones and drops some. This repertoire shows millions of clones, more than 90% found once; its top ten account for 0.11% to 0.15%. The sample comprised naive CD4+ T cells sorted from blood. The receptor set was obtained from a man aged 18 to 30 in good health. The CDR3 runs from the conserved cysteine through the conserved F or W. D genes are given only for firm matches. The listing skips clone size in some rows; elsewhere it reads once, few, many or a size class.

TRBJ1-2 | once | TRBV6-1 | NA | TGTGCCAGCAGTGAAGCGGGGACGTATGGCTACACCTTC | CASSEAGTYGYTF
TRBJ2-7 | NA | TRBV27 | NA | TGTGCCAGCAGTTCTAGCTTCCTCCTGGGGTCCTACGAGCAGTACTTC | CASSSSFLLGSYEQYF
TRBJ2-2 | NA | TRBV10-3 | TRBD2 | TGTGCCATCGCAGATATTACCGGGACTAGCGGCACCGGGGAGCTGTTTTTT | CAIADITGTSGTGELFF
TRBJ1-5 | NA | TRBV4-2 | NA | TGTGCCAGCAGCCAAGATAGGGGGGCAGGGGAACAGCCCCAGCATTTT | CASSQDRGAGEQPQHF
TRBJ2-7 | NA | TRBV10-2 | NA | TGCGCCAGCAGCTCCCGGGAGAATGGCGAGCAGTACTTC | CASSSRENGEQYF
TRBJ1-5 | NA | TRBV10-3 | TRBD1 | TGTGCCATCAAGGATGGGACAGGGGACGCTCAGCCCCAGCATTTT | CAIKDGTGDAQPQHF
TRBJ2-7 | NA | TRBV18 | TRBD2 | TGTGCCAGCTCACGAACTACTAGCGGGAGCTCCTACGAGCAGTACTTC | CASSRTTSGSSYEQYF
TRBJ2-3 | NA | TRBV2 | NA | TGTGCCAGCTCAGTAGCGGACACAGATACGCAGTATTTT | CASSVADTDTQYF
TRBJ2-1 | NA | TRBV28 | NA | TGTGCCAGCAGTTCTCTGGGGGGCCTCAGGAATGAGCAGTTCTTC | CASSSLGGLRNEQFF
TRBJ2-7 | once | TRBV7-2 | TRBD2 | TGTGCCAGCAGCCTAATCAGACTAGCGGGATTGTACGAGCAGTACTTC | CASSLIRLAGLYEQYF
TRBJ2-2 | NA | TRBV5-1 | TRBD2 | TGCGCCAGCAGCCCGGGGACTAGCGGAACCACCGGGGAGCTGTTTTTT | CASSPGTSGTTGELFF
TRBJ2-7 | NA | TRBV7-9 | NA | TGTGCCAGCAGCTTAAGTGGGATGGAGCAGTACTTC | CASSLSGMEQYF
TRBJ2-7 | NA | TRBV7-9 | TRBD2 | TGTGCCAGCAGCCAAGCGGCGGGAGGGGTCACCATTGCCTACGAGCAGTACTTC | CASSQAAGGVTIAYEQYF
TRBJ1-4 | NA | TRBV18 | NA | TGTGCCAGCTCACCATTTGGGGTCAAGCTCGGGGAAAAACTGTTTTTT | CASSPFGVKLGEKLFF
TRBJ2-2 | NA | TRBV4-3 | NA | TGCGCCAGCAGCCAAAGGTTATGGGGCGGGGAGCTGTTTTTT | CASSQRLWGGELFF
TRBJ2-3 | NA | TRBV7-3 | TRBD2 | TGTGCCAGCAGCTTCGGACTAGCGGGCGCCACAGATACGCAGTATTTT | CASSFGLAGATDTQYF
TRBJ1-1 | NA | TRBV19 | TRBD1 | TGTGCCAGTAGTGCAGGGACAGGGGGAGGCACTGAAGCTTTCTTT | CASSAGTGGGTEAFF
TRBJ1-1 | NA | TRBV19 | TRBD1 | TGTGCCAGTAGCCCTGGACAGGGCACTGAAGCTTTCTTT | CASSPGQGTEAFF
TRBJ1-2 | once | TRBV6-6 | NA | TGTGCCAGCAGTTACTCGATTGGAGGTAACTATGGCTACACCTTC | CASSYSIGGNYGYTF
TRBJ2-2 | NA | TRBV5-1 | NA | TGCGCCAGCAGCACAACCGGGACGGCGAACACCGGGGAGCTGTTTTTT | CASSTTGTANTGELFF
TRBJ1-4 | NA | TRBV5-1 | NA | TGCGCCAGCAGCTTGGGGTCAGCTACTAATGAAAAACTGTTTTTT | CASSLGSATNEKLFF
TRBJ1-1 | NA | TRBV10-1 | NA | TGCGCCAGCAGATCTGGAATCGCCACTGAAGCTTTCTTT | CASRSGIATEAFF
TRBJ1-1 | NA | TRBV6-1 | NA | TGTGCCAGCAGTGAGGTCGCAGGGTTCACTGAAGCTTTCTTT | CASSEVAGFTEAFF
TRBJ1-4 | NA | TRBV28 | NA | TGTGCCAGCAGTCCCGTATCCTCGGCTAATGAAAAACTGTTTTTT | CASSPVSSANEKLFF
TRBJ2-3 | NA | TRBV30 | NA | TGTGCCTGGAGCATGGAATGGGGGAGTACGAATACGCAGTATTTT | CAWSMEWGSTNTQYF
TRBJ1-3 | NA | TRBV6-5 | NA | TGTGCCAGCAGTTACGACAGAAAGAGCTCTGGAAACACCATATATTTT | CASSYDRKSSGNTIYF
TRBJ2-1 | NA | TRBV27 | TRBD2 | TGTGCCAGCAGTTCACTAGCGGGGGGGCCTAAGACGAATGAGCAGTTCTTC | CASSSLAGGPKTNEQFF
TRBJ2-2 | NA | TRBV5-4 | TRBD1 | TGTGCCAGCAGCTTGGTGGGACAGCGAAACACCGGGGAGCTGTTTTTT | CASSLVGQRNTGELFF
TRBJ2-1 | NA | TRBV5-1 | NA | TGCGCCAGCAGCTTGGGCCCGTCGTCCAATGAGCAGTTCTTC | CASSLGPSSNEQFF
TRBJ2-1 | NA | TRBV4-1 | TRBD2 | TGCGCCAGCGCCGACGGACTAGCGGGTTACAATGAGCAGTTCTTC | CASADGLAGYNEQFF
TRBJ1-1 | NA | TRBV28 | NA | TGTGCCAGCAGCACCGTGGCCATGAACACTGAAGCTTTCTTT | CASSTVAMNTEAFF
TRBJ2-1 | NA | TRBV9 | NA | TGTGCCAGCAGCGTAGAGGTGGGAGGCTTTACTGAGCAGTTCTTC | CASSVEVGGFTEQFF
TRBJ1-1 | NA | TRBV5-1 | TRBD1 | TGCGCCAGCAGCTTCGGACAGGGGGCTTATACTGAAGCTTTCTTT | CASSFGQGAYTEAFF
TRBJ1-1 | NA | TRBV19 | NA | TGTGCCAGTAGTATGAAGCCAGGGAGGGAGGTTACTGAAGCTTTCTTT | CASSMKPGREVTEAFF
TRBJ1-3 | NA | TRBV11-2 | NA | TGTGCCAGCAGCTTGGTACAGGGCCTTGGAAACACCATATATTTT | CASSLVQGLGNTIYF
TRBJ1-2 | NA | TRBV19 | NA | TGTGCCAGTAGTCGGGACGGCTATGGCTACACCTTC | CASSRDGYGYTF
TRBJ2-5 | NA | TRBV5-6 | NA | TGTGCCAGCAGCTTGGTAGCCAACATGCGGGAGACCCAGTACTTC | CASSLVANMRETQYF
TRBJ2-7 | NA | TRBV6-1 | NA | TGTGCCAGCAGTGAAAAGGGGGTGAACTCCTACGAGCAGTACTTC | CASSEKGVNSYEQYF
TRBJ2-3 | NA | TRBV18 | TRBD1 | TGTGCCAGCTCACCCTGGGACAGGGGGCCAGGGGATACGCAGTATTTT | CASSPWDRGPGDTQYF
TRBJ1-5 | NA | TRBV5-1 | NA | TGCGCCAGCAGCTTGAATGGCAATCAGCCCCAGCATTTT | CASSLNGNQPQHF
TRBJ1-3 | NA | TRBV10-2 | NA | TGCGCCAGCAGGGGAAACACCATATATTTT | CASRGNTIYF
TRBJ2-5 | once | TRBV6-5 | NA | TGTGCCAGCAGTGCCCCGGGACGGGACCAAGAGACCCAGTACTTC | CASSAPGRDQETQYF
TRBJ2-2 | NA | TRBV5-1 | NA | TGCGCCAGCTCGGGTTTTAGTACCGGGGAGCTGTTTTTT | CASSGFSTGELFF
TRBJ2-1 | NA | TRBV27 | NA | TGTGCCAGCAGTCCACGGGTGTCGACAGGCAATGAGCAGTTCTTC | CASSPRVSTGNEQFF
TRBJ2-5 | NA | TRBV19 | NA | TGTGCCAGTAGTATAGATAAAGGCTCCCAAGAGACCCAGTACTTC | CASSIDKGSQETQYF
TRBJ2-7 | NA | TRBV11-2 | NA | TGTGCCAGCAGCTTTATCGTTGGGGAGCAGTACTTC | CASSFIVGEQYF
TRBJ2-1 | NA | TRBV30 | TRBD2 | TGTGCCTGGAGTGTACTAGCGGGGGGTTACAATGAGCAGTTCTTC | CAWSVLAGGYNEQFF
TRBJ2-1 | NA | TRBV19 | TRBD2 | TGTGCCGCCAGTTCTAGCGGGACGCGGAATGAGCAGTTCTTC | CAASSSGTRNEQFF
TRBJ1-6 | few | TRBV4-1 | NA | TGCGCCAGCAGCCAGATTAATTCACCCCTCCACTTT | CASSQINSPLHF
TRBJ2-3 | NA | TRBV6-5 | TRBD2 | TGTGCCAGCAGTGGACTAGTAGGTGCCGATACGCAGTATTTT | CASSGLVGADTQYF
TRBJ2-5 | NA | TRBV29-1 | TRBD1 | TGCAGCGTTGAAAGGGGGACAGAGGAGACCCAGTACTTC | CSVERGTEETQYF
TRBJ2-3 | NA | TRBV30 | NA | TGTGCCTGGAGTGGCAGCAGCACAGATACGCAGTATTTT | CAWSGSSTDTQYF
TRBJ2-7 | NA | TRBV7-2 | NA | TGTGCCAGCAGCCACGGGGGTTGGGAGCAGTACTTC | CASSHGGWEQYF
TRBJ1-1 | NA | TRBV7-3 | NA | TGTGCCAGCAGCTCGCAGGGGTCGGAAGCTTTCTTT | CASSSQGSEAFF